The sequence of this TCR beta chain was determined in a study of CD8+ T cells in alopecia areata. Germline V gives CDR1 SGHRS, CDR2 YFSETQ. The CDR3 contains 14 residues. V was pared by 3 bases and J by 6 bases, with 7 bases of the junction left unmatched. Investigators isolated RNA and reverse transcribed it into cDNA to act as the sequencing template. TCRdb's table, derived via immunoSEQ multiplex PCR, lists solely in-frame clones and lacks some. Of more than 110,000 clones listed, about 60% are singletons. This sequence joins TRBV5-1 and TRBJ1-2; 8 bases fit TRBD1. This sequence was found in a human donor with alopecia areata. Sequenced material: CD4+ T cells sorted from blood, taken at week 0. CDR3 protein: CASSSDRGVDGYTF. The CDR3 DNA follows: TGCGCCAGCAGCTCTGACAGGGGAGTGGATGGCTACACCTTC.